Each of the 14 T cell receptor beta chains below was sequenced from the same sample in a study of OX40 agonist ivuxolimab in advanced cancers. Generated by immunoSEQ multiplex PCR, the TCRdb table keeps only in-frame clones and is missing some. The profile shows about 63,000 clones, 80% to 90% of them singletons. The specimen comprised CD4+ or CD8+ T cells sorted from blood, sampled in a trial of the OX40 agonist ivuxolimab. The receptors were gathered from an adult with an advanced solid tumor such as melanoma, head and neck, liver or kidney cancer.

The chain has TRBV7-3 and TRBJ2-2; 9 bases fit TRBD2. The trim removed 5 bases at V and 8 bases at J, leaving 12 bases unmatched. The CDR3 loop spans 16 amino acids. Germline CDR1 is SGHTA and CDR2 is FQGTGA. DNA for the CDR3: TGTGCCAGCAGCCCTAATAGCGGGAGAGGTGGTGGGGAGCTGTTTTTT. As protein: CASSPNSGRGGGELFF. Full variable domain (remainder filled in from reference TRBV7-3 and TRBJ2-2): GAGVSQTPSNKVTEKGKYVELRCDPISGHTALYWYRQSLGQGPEFLIYFQGTGAADDSGLPNDRFFAVRPEGSVSTLKIQRTERGDSAVYLCASSPNSGRGGGELFFGEGSRLTVL.

The chain links TRBV6-5 to TRBJ1-1, with D possibly matching TRBD1 (6 bases). Germline V gives CDR1 MNHEY, CDR2 SVGAGI. The CDR3 is made up of 13 amino acids. V shed 4 bases and J shed 10 bases, with 16 bases lying between them. For the CDR3, the DNA is TGTGCCAGCAGTTTTGACAGGTTCGGTTCAGCTTTCTTT. This translates into CASSFDRFGSAFF.

The rearrangement uses TRBV6-6 and TRBJ2-2, with D perhaps matching TRBD2 (7 bases). V dropped 11 bases and J dropped 8 bases, with 15 bases sitting between them. This CDR3 comprises 12 residues. The V gene's germline CDR1 is MNHNY and CDR2 SVGAGI (reference sequence). CDR3 nucleotide sequence: TGTGCCGGCCGGGGGGCCGGAGGGGAGCTGTTTTTT. Amino acid sequence: CAGRGAGGELFF.

The chain joins TRBV18 to TRBJ2-7, with 9 nucleotides matching TRBD1. J lost 3 bases, V lost 0 bases, and 6 bases had no gene match. This CDR3 has 16 residues. Per the germline V gene, CDR1 is KGHSH and CDR2 is LQKENI. The CDR3 reads CASSPPETGGDYEQYF. The CDR3 region has the DNA TGTGCCAGCTCACCACCGGAGACAGGGGGGGACTACGAGCAGTACTTC.

This clone is a singleton in its sample. V usage is TRBV7-9 and J usage is TRBJ2-7; D unresolved. CDR1 and CDR2 (germline): SEHNR, FQNEAQ (reference sequence). The CDR3 contains 12 residues. The ends were cut back, 1 base at V and 12 bases at J, with 13 bases in the middle. Here the CDR3 reads CASSLEDGPRYF. The CDR3 DNA is TGTGCCAGCAGCTTAGAGGACGGCCCCCGGTACTTC.

CDR3 loop: CASSPGAWELFF. The CDR3, as DNA: TGTGCCAGCTCCCCCGGGGCCTGGGAGCTGTTTTTT. This chain joins TRBV18 and TRBJ2-2; possibly TRBD1 or TRBD2 for D (5 bases each). This CDR3 has 12 amino acids. V lost 6 bases and J lost 9, with 11 bases in between. Germline assignment: CDR1 KGHSH and CDR2 LQKENI.

The chain couples TRBV7-9 to TRBJ2-2, with 15 nucleotides matching TRBD2. Germline V CDR1 and CDR2: SEHNR, FQNEAQ (reference sequence). This CDR3 spans 17 amino acids. J lost 7 bases, V lost 5 bases, and 8 bases had no gene match. In DNA form, the CDR3 reads TGTGCCAGCAGCATCGGACTAGCGGGAGGGCCCCACGGGGAGCTGTTTTTT. Its protein is CASSIGLAGGPHGELFF.

This chain joins TRBV27 and TRBJ2-3; 10 nucleotides align to TRBD2. The germline gives CDR1 MNHEY, CDR2 SMNVEV (reference sequence). With 2 bases clipped from V and 2 bases from J, the junction kept 10 bases outside the gene matches. This CDR3 region has 18 residues. The CDR3 loop is CASSLGLAGDYSTDTQYF. The CDR3 DNA follows: TGTGCCAGCAGTTTAGGTCTAGCGGGAGACTACTCCACAGATACGCAGTATTTT.

The V gene is TRBV25-1, the J gene TRBJ1-1; 8 bases fit TRBD1. The CDR3 has 14 residues. Germline-derived CDR1 and CDR2 are MGHDK and SYGVNS. V was clipped by 4 bases and J by 5 bases; unmatched bases: 6. The CDR3, as DNA: TGTGCCAGCAGTGGAATCGGACAGGGAACTGAAGCTTTCTTT. This encodes CASSGIGQGTEAFF.

This clone was observed once. This sequence joins TRBV11-2 and TRBJ1-2, with D possibly matching TRBD1 (6 bases). The CDR3 is made up of 14 amino acids. The V gene's germline CDR1 is SGHAT and CDR2 FQNNGV. Between the trimmed V and J ends, which lost 3 bases and 4 bases, there was a span of 12 bases. In DNA form, the CDR3 reads TGTGCCAGCAGCTTTACACAGGGATCCTATGGCTACACCTTC. Translated, it gives CASSFTQGSYGYTF. The complete variable domain, with remaining parts taken from reference TRBV11-2 and TRBJ1-2, reads EAGVAQSPRYKIIEKRQSVAFWCNPISGHATLYWYQQILGQGPKLLIQFQNNGVVDDSQLPKDRFSAERLKGVDSTLKIQPAKLEDSAVYLCASSFTQGSYGYTFGSGTRLTVV.

The chain is built from TRBV19 and TRBJ2-5; 9 bases agree with TRBD1. CDR3 size: 12 residues. The V gene's germline CDR1 is LNHDA and CDR2 SQIVND (reference sequence). After removal of 6 bases from V and 5 bases from J, the junction contained 1 base not matched to a gene. The CDR3 DNA reads TGTGCCAGTAGCGACAGGGGGGAGACCCAGTACTTC. This gives the protein CASSDRGETQYF.

The rearrangement links TRBV28 to TRBJ1-2; D not certain. The V gene lost 5 bases and the J gene lost 4 bases, with 8 bases spanning the gap. The germline CDR1 and CDR2 sequences are MDHEN and SYDVKM. The CDR3 consists of 12 residues. The CDR3 loop reads CASSPISYGYTF. The CDR3 DNA reads TGTGCCAGCAGTCCCATATCCTATGGCTACACCTTC.

The chain recombines TRBV19 with TRBJ1-3, with a weak D call TRBD1 (6 bases). CDR1 and CDR2 (germline): LNHDA, SQIVND (reference sequence). Trimming took off 4 bases at V and 5 bases at J, with 15 bases between the two ends. This CDR3 is 15 amino acids long. CDR3 DNA sequence: TGTGCCAGTAGTACTGGACAGAGCCGGAGAAACACCATATATTTT. It translates to CASSTGQSRRNTIYF.

The rearrangement uses TRBV5-1 and TRBJ1-4; 9 positions agree with TRBD1. Germline CDR1 SGHRS, CDR2 YFSETQ. Unmatched junction bases numbered 6, after V lost 5 bases and J lost 4 bases. The CDR3 length is 15 residues. The CDR3 loop is CASRLSTGGNEKLFF. For the CDR3, the DNA is TGCGCCAGCAGACTTTCGACAGGGGGTAATGAAAAACTGTTTTTT.